This T cell receptor (beta chain) emerged from a study of cytomegalovirus exposure and HLA in healthy donors. PCR amplification relied on 60 Vbeta primers (plus 13 Jbeta primers). Assay used: immunoSEQ multiplex PCR; TCRdb lists only in-frame clones, some missing. The table shows 70,000 to 95,000 clones, with about 78% occurring only once. This clone was seen a handful of times. This CDR3 has 16 amino acids. Trimming at V came to 4 bases and at J to 9 bases, leaving 9 bases not matched to a gene. Germline assignment: CDR1 SGHNT and CDR2 YYREEE (reference sequence). The V and J genes are TRBV5-4 and TRBJ2-1; 14 bases line up with TRBD2. The specimen sequenced was PBMCs. The clonotype originates from a male donor in good health and CMV-seronegative. In DNA, the CDR3 is TGTGCCAGCAGCACCGGGACTAGCGGGAGATTTGGTGAGCAGTTCTTC. Its protein product is CASSTGTSGRFGEQFF. Full variable domain (outside the CDR3, taken from reference TRBV5-4 and TRBJ2-1): ETGVTQSPTHLIKTRGQQVTLRCSSQSGHNTVSWYQQALGQGPQFIFQYYREEENGRGNFPPRFSGLQFPNYSSELNVNALELDDSALYLCASSTGTSGRFGEQFFGPGTRLTVL.